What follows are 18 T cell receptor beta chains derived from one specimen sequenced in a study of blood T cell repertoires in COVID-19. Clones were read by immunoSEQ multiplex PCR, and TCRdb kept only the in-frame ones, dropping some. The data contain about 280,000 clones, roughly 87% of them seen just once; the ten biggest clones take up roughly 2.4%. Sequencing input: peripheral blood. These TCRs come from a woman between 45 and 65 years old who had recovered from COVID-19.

The CDR3 loop reads CATSRDVGVQAFF. In DNA, the CDR3 is TGTGCCACCAGCAGAGACGTCGGGGTCCAAGCTTTCTTT. The chain recombines TRBV15 with TRBJ1-1; D call uncertain. CDR1 and CDR2 (germline): LNHNV, YYDKDF (reference sequence). V was trimmed by 0 bases and J by 9 bases, leaving 11 bases between them. The CDR3 totals 13 residues. Looking up the rest from reference TRBV15 and TRBJ1-1 gives the full variable domain: DAMVIQNPRYQVTQFGKPVTLSCSQTLNHNVMYWYQQKSSQAPKLLFHYYDKDFNNEADTPDNFQSRRPNTSFCFLDIRSPGLGDTAMYLCATSRDVGVQAFFGQGTRLTVV.

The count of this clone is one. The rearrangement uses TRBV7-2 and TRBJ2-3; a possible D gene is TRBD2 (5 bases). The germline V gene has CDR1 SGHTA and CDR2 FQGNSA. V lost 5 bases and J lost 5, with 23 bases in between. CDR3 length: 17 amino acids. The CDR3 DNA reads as TGTGCCAGCAGCCCCTCCGAACCGGGGTCATGGCGAGATACGCAGTATTTT. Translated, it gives CASSPSEPGSWRDTQYF.

The CDR3 nucleotides are TGTGCCAGCAGTGAGGAAGGGGTTGCCTACGAGCAGTACTTC. Protein product: CASSEEGVAYEQYF. The chain joins TRBV2 to TRBJ2-7, with D tentatively TRBD1 (5 bases). Germline CDR1 is SNHLY and CDR2 is FYNNEI. Trimming pared 3 bases from V and 2 bases from J, leaving 11 bases between. The CDR3 length is 14 residues.

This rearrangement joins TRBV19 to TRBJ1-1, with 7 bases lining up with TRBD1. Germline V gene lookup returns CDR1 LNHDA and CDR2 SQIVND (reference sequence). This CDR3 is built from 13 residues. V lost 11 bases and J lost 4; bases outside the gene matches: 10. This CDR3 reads CAAGDRWGTEAFF. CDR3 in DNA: TGTGCCGCAGGGGACAGATGGGGCACTGAAGCTTTCTTT.

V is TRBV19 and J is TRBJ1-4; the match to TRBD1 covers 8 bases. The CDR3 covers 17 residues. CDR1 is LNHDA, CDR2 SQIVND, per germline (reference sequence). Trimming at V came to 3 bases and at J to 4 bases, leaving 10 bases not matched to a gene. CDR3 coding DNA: TGTGCCAGTAGTATTGCCGGGACAGGAGGTTTTAATGAAAAACTGTTTTTT. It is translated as CASSIAGTGGFNEKLFF. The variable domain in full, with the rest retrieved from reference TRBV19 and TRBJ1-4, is DGGITQSPKYLFRKEGQNVTLSCEQNLNHDAMYWYRQDPGQGLRLIYYSQIVNDFQKGDIAEGYSVSREKKESFPLTVTSAQKNPTAFYLCASSIAGTGGFNEKLFFGSGTQLSVL.

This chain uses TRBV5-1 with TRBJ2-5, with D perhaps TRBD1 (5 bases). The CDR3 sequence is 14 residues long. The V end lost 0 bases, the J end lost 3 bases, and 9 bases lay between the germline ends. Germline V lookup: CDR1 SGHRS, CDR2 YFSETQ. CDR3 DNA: TGCGCCAGCAGCTTGGGGGGCGGAGAAGAGACCCAGTACTTC. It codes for CASSLGGGEETQYF.

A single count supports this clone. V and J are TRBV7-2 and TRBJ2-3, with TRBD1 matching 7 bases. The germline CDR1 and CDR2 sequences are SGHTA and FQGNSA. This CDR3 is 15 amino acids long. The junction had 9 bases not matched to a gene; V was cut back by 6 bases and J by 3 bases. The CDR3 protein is CASSLNRGLTDTQYF. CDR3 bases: TGTGCCAGCAGTCTTAACAGGGGCCTAACAGATACGCAGTATTTT.

CDR3 sequence: CASSPGTGGNIQYF. CDR3 nucleotides: TGTGCCAGCAGCCCCGGGACAGGGGGGAACATTCAGTACTTC. This sequence joins TRBV4-2 and TRBJ2-4; 11 positions match TRBD1. With 4 bases clipped from V and 7 bases from J, the junction kept 3 bases outside the gene matches. Germline V CDR1 and CDR2: LGHNA, YNFKEQ. The CDR3 spans 14 residues.

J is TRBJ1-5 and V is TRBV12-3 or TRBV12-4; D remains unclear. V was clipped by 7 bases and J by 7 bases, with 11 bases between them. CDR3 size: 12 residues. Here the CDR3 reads CASTSREQPQHF. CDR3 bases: TGTGCCAGCACTTCGAGGGAACAGCCCCAGCATTTT.

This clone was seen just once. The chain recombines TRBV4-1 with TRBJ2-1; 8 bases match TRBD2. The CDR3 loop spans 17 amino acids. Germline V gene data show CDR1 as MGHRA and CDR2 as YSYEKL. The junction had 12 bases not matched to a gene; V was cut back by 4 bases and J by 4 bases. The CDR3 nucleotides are TGCGCCAGCAGCCCACAACCGGGGGGGTCGGGATACAATGAGCAGTTCTTC. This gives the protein CASSPQPGGSGYNEQFF.

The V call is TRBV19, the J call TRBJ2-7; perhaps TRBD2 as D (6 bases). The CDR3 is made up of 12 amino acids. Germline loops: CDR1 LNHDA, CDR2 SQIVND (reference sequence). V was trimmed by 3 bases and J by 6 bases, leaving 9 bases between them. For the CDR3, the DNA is TGTGCCAGTAGTATTCGGGGGAGCGAGCAGTACTTC. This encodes CASSIRGSEQYF.

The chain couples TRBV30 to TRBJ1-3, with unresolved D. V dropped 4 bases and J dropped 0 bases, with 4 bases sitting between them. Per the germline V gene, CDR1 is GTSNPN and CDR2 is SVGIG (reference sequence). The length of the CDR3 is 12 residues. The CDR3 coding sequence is TGTGCCTGGACGTTCTCTGGAAACACCATATATTTT. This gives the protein CAWTFSGNTIYF.

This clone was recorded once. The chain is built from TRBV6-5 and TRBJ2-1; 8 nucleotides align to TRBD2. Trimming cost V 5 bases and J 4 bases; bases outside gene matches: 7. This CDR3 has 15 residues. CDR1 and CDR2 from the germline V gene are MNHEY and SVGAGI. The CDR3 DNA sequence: TGTGCCAGCAGTCCCTTAGCGGGGCCGTACAATGAGCAGTTCTTC. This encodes CASSPLAGPYNEQFF.

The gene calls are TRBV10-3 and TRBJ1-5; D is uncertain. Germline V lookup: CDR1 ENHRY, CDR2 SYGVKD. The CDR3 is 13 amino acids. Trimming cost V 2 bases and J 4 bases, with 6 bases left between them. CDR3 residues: CAISETDNQPQHF. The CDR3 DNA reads TGTGCCATCAGTGAGACAGATAATCAGCCCCAGCATTTT.

In DNA form, the CDR3 reads TGTGCCAGCTCACCACAGGCTCGGGGCGCGGGGACTGAAGCTTTCTTT. The encoded protein is CASSPQARGAGTEAFF. The rearrangement links TRBV18 to TRBJ1-1, with D perhaps matching TRBD1 (5 bases). From germline, CDR1 is KGHSH and CDR2 LQKENI. CDR3 size: 16 residues. Trimming pared 1 base from V and 5 bases from J, leaving 17 bases between.

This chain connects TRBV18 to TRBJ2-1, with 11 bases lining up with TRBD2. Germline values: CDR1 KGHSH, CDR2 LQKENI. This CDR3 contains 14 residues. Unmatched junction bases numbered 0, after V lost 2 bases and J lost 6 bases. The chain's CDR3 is CASSPTSGSNEQFF. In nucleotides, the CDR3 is TGTGCCAGCTCACCAACTAGCGGGAGCAATGAGCAGTTCTTC.

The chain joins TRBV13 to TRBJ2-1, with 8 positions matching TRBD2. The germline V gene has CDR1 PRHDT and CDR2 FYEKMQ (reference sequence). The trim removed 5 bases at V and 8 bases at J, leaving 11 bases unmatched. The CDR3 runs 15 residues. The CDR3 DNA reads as TGTGCCAGCAGCCTGAAGGGACTAGTCCTCGATGAGCAGTTCTTC. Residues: CASSLKGLVLDEQFF.

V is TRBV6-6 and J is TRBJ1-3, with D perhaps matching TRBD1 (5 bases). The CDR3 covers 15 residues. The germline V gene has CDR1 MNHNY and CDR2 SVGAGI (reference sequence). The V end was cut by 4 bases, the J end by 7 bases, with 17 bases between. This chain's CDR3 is CASSSGGALGNTIYF. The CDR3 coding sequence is TGTGCCAGCAGTTCTGGTGGGGCTCTGGGGAACACCATATATTTT.